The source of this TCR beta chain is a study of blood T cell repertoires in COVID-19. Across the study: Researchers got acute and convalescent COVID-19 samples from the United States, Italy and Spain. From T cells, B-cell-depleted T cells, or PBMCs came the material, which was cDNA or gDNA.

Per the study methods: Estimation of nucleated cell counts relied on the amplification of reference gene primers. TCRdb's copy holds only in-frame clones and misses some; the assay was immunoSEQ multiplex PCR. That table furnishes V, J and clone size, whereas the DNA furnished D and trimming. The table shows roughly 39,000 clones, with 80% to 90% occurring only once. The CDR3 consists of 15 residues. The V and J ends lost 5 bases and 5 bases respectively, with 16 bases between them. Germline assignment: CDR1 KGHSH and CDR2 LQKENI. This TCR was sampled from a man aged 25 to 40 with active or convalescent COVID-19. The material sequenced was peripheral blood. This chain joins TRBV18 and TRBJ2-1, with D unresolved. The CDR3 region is CASSGSQLGNNEQFF. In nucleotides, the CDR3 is TGTGCCAGCTCAGGAAGCCAACTGGGCAACAATGAGCAGTTCTTC.